These T cell receptor beta chains were read from a single sample in a study of prognosis after radiotherapy for stage I lung cancer. TCRdb independently ran MiXCR on the multiplex PCR reads; one entry per CDR3 protein. The sample contains roughly 24,000 distinct CDR3 sequences, roughly 41% of which appear only once. The sequencing used PBMCs, collected before or after stereotactic body radiation therapy (not recorded which). Receptors originate from a donor over 45 with non-small cell lung cancer. Both conserved end residues are part of each CDR3. D genes are given only for firm matches. Not every row has a clone size; where given, it reads once, few, many or a size class.

D gene	V gene	clone size	J gene	CDR3 DNA	CDR3 protein
NA	TRBV3-1	many	TRBJ1-2	TGTGCCAGCAGCCTCACAATATCGAGTTATGGCTACACCTTC	CASSLTISSYGYTF
NA	TRBV6-2/TRBV6-3	NA	TRBJ1-2	TGTGCCAGCAGTGACCCACAGGCGAGAGGTGGCTACACCTTC	CASSDPQARGGYTF
NA	TRBV3-1	many	TRBJ1-2	TGTGCCAGCAGCCCGGGTCACACCTCCTACACCTTC	CASSPGHTSYTF
NA	TRBV2	once	TRBJ1-2	TGTGCCTCCCAATTCATGGGGCTCTGCTACACCTTC	CASQFMGLCYTF
NA	TRBV12-3/TRBV12-4	NA	TRBJ1-1	TGTGCCAGCAGTTTAGGGCTCTCCTCTGCCACTGAAGCTTTCTTT	CASSLGLSSATEAFF
TRBD2	TRBV20-1	many	TRBJ2-5	TGCAGTGCTAGAGACCCGGGGACCGCGGGGGGAGAGACCCAGTACTTC	CSARDPGTAGGETQYF
NA	TRBV2	medium-sized	TRBJ1-5	TGTGCCAGCAGGGCCCGGGGGGCCCATCAGCCCCAGCATTTT	CASRARGAHQPQHF
NA	TRBV25-1	many	TRBJ2-2	TGTGCCAGCAGTGCCGGGGAGCTGTTTTTT	CASSAGELFF
TRBD1	TRBV6-1	NA	TRBJ1-2	TGTGCCAGCAGCCTACAGGGGGTAGCAAGAGCAGGAGGCTACACCTTC	CASSLQGVARAGGYTF
TRBD1	TRBV19	NA	TRBJ2-5	TGTGCCAGTAGTGGGGACAGACAAGAGACCCAGTACTTC	CASSGDRQETQYF
TRBD2	TRBV7-9	many	TRBJ2-1	TGTGCCAGCAGCCCAGGATCCGGGACTAGCGGGAATCGTTACAATGAGCAGTTCTTC	CASSPGSGTSGNRYNEQFF
NA	TRBV10-3	NA	TRBJ2-2	TGTGCCATCAAGGAGGGGCTAGCGAACACCGGGGAGCTGTTTTTT	CAIKEGLANTGELFF